This T cell receptor beta chain was retrieved from a study of blood T cell repertoires in COVID-19. Whole-study context: Both acute and convalescent COVID-19 samples were obtained from the United States, Italy and Spain. Nucleic acid was either cDNA or gDNA, and it came from T cells, B-cell-depleted T cells, or PBMCs.

V was pared by 3 bases and J by 4 bases, with 15 bases between. CDR3 length: 15 residues. Germline CDR1 and CDR2: LNHDA and SQIVND (reference sequence). Original analysis: Reference gene primer amplification yielded estimated nucleated cell counts. Using immunoSEQ multiplex PCR, the repertoire was profiled, and TCRdb retains in-frame clones only, with some absent. The V and J calls and the clone size are those of that table, but D and trimming were determined from the DNA. Here the sample spans about 380,000 clones, roughly 90% being singletons. The sample consisted of peripheral blood. The source is a man between 35 and 55 years old with acute or convalescent COVID-19. The chain joins TRBV19 to TRBJ1-2, with D maybe TRBD1 (6 bases). Written as DNA, the CDR3 is TGTGCCAGTAGTATTCGCCAGGGGCGAAGCTATGGCTACACCTTC. It codes for CASSIRQGRSYGYTF. The whole variable domain, filled in from reference TRBV19 and TRBJ1-2, reads DGGITQSPKYLFRKEGQNVTLSCEQNLNHDAMYWYRQDPGQGLRLIYYSQIVNDFQKGDIAEGYSVSREKKESFPLTVTSAQKNPTAFYLCASSIRQGRSYGYTFGSGTRLTVV.